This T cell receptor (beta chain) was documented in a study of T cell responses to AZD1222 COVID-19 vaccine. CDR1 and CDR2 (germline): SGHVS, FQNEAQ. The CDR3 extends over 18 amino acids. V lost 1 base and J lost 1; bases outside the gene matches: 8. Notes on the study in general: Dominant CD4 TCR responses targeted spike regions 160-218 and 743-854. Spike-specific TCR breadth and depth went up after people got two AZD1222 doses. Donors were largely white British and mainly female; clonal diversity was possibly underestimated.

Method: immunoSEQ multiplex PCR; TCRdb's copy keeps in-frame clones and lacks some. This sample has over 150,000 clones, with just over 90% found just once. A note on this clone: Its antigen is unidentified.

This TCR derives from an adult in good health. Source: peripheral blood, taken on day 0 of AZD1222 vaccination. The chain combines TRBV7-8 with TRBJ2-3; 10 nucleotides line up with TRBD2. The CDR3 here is CASSLGLAGVFGTDTQYF. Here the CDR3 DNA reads TGTGCCAGCAGCTTAGGGCTAGCGGGGGTCTTCGGCACAGATACGCAGTATTTT.